This TCR beta chain was identified during a study of T cells in Graves' hyperthyroidism and ophthalmopathy. Study observations and caveats: Also found in blood were most expanded thyroid clonotypes above 0.001.

This clonotype showed up many times. Its specificity is unknown. TCR beta CDR3 sequences were amplified from RNA transcripts. The HTBI primer set drove a first-round RT-PCR of the TCR CDR3. Via MiXCR, TCRdb re-called the multiplex PCR reads, giving one row per CDR3 protein. The top ten hold around 32% of the sample, which has about 250,000 distinct CDR3 sequences, almost 25% seen once. In the ophthalmopathy cohort, Clinical Activity Score was at least 3, NOSPECS grade at least 4, and duration under 3 months. The study based diagnoses on clinical symptoms, serum thyroxine and TRAb, thyroid ultrasound and orbital computed tomography. The sample was blood. The TCR originated in a woman aged 40 to 50 with Graves' ophthalmopathy.

Written as DNA, the CDR3 is TGTGCCAGTAGTTCCGTCGCCGGCCTTGGGGAGACCCAGTACTTC. Amino acids: CASSSVAGLGETQYF. V gene TRBV19 combines with J gene TRBJ2-5; D remains ambiguous. The CDR3 is made up of 15 amino acids. V lost 5 bases and J 5 bases, leaving 18 bases between the germline ends. Germline V gene data show CDR1 as LNHDA and CDR2 as SQIVND (reference sequence).